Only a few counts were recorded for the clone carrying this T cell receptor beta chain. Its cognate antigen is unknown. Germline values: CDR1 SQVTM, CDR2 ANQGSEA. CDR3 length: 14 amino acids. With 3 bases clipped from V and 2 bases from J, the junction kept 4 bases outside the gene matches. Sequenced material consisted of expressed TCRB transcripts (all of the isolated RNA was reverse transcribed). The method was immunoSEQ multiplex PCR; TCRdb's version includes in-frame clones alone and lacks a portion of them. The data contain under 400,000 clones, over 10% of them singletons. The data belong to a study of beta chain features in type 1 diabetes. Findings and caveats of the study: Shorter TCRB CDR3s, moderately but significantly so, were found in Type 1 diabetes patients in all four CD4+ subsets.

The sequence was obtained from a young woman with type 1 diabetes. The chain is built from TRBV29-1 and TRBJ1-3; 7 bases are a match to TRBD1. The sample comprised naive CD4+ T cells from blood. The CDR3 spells CSVDPGTAGNTIYF. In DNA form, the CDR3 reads TGCAGCGTTGATCCGGGGACAGCTGGAAACACCATATATTTT.